The next 11 T cell receptor beta chains were all read from a single sample in a study of cytomegalovirus exposure and HLA in healthy donors. PCR employed 60 Vbeta and 13 Jbeta primers. The protocol was immunoSEQ multiplex PCR, while the TCRdb copy is restricted to in-frame clones and leaves out a portion. The sample includes some 140,000 clones, 76% of them seen just once. The specimen was PBMCs. The receptors shown here come from a female donor in good health and CMV-seropositive.

The chain employs TRBV10-1 and TRBJ2-7, with D unclear. V lost 0 bases and J 3 bases, leaving 6 bases between the germline ends. The CDR3 contains 13 residues. CDR1 and CDR2 from the germline V gene are WNHNN and SYGVQD (reference sequence). The CDR3 region has the DNA TGCGCCAGCAGTGAGTCGTCTAACTACGAGCAGTACTTC. Encoded protein: CASSESSNYEQYF.

The chain uses TRBV6-6 and TRBJ2-7, with TRBD2 matching 9 bases. This CDR3 contains 13 residues. V shed 6 bases and J 7 bases; nucleotides not matched to a gene: 7. The germline V gene has CDR1 MNHNY and CDR2 SVGAGI (reference sequence). The CDR3 sequence: CASRLAGAGEQYF. For the CDR3, the DNA is TGTGCCAGCAGATTAGCGGGAGCGGGGGAGCAGTACTTC.

The chain combines TRBV5-1 with TRBJ2-5, with 11 bases identical to TRBD1. The trim removed 4 bases at V and 4 bases at J, leaving 9 bases unmatched. Germline values: CDR1 SGHRS, CDR2 YFSETQ. The CDR3 runs to 16 residues. CDR3: CASSRIGGTGGETQYF. The CDR3 DNA reads as TGCGCCAGCAGCCGTATTGGTGGGACAGGGGGAGAGACCCAGTACTTC.

The rearrangement uses TRBV19 and TRBJ2-1; 12 bases fit TRBD2. V shed 6 bases and J 0 bases; nucleotides not matched to a gene: 9. Germline CDR1 is LNHDA and CDR2 is SQIVND (reference sequence). The length of the CDR3 is 18 residues. CDR3: CASSMETSGGYSYNEQFF. The CDR3, as DNA: TGTGCCAGTAGCATGGAGACTAGCGGGGGATACTCCTACAATGAGCAGTTCTTC. The full variable domain, completed using reference TRBV19 and TRBJ2-1, is DGGITQSPKYLFRKEGQNVTLSCEQNLNHDAMYWYRQDPGQGLRLIYYSQIVNDFQKGDIAEGYSVSREKKESFPLTVTSAQKNPTAFYLCASSMETSGGYSYNEQFFGPGTRLTVL.

The CDR3 spells CASSRTQETQYF. DNA of the CDR3: TGCGCCAGCAGCCGAACTCAAGAGACCCAGTACTTC. The chain has TRBV4-1 and TRBJ2-5, with D hard to call. Germline V gene data show CDR1 as MGHRA and CDR2 as YSYEKL. CDR3 length equals 12 residues. The V gene lost 4 bases and the J gene lost 2 bases, with 5 bases spanning the gap.

This rearrangement joins TRBV2 to TRBJ2-3; D is unresolved. The V end was cut by 3 bases, the J end by 1 base, with 14 bases between. Germline CDR1 and CDR2: SNHLY and FYNNEI. The CDR3 runs to 16 residues. The CDR3 DNA follows: TGTGCCAGCAGTGACTATCGTAGTACCCGCACAGATACGCAGTATTTT. Its translation is CASSDYRSTRTDTQYF. Together with reference TRBV2 and TRBJ2-3, the CDR3 gives the full variable domain: EPEVTQTPSHQVTQMGQEVILRCVPISNHLYFYWYRQILGQKVEFLVSFYNNEISEKSEIFDDQFSVERPDGSNFTLKIRSTKLEDSAMYFCASSDYRSTRTDTQYFGPGTRLTVL.

With respect to this clone: Mismatch with germline at one junction end may stem from a read error. The V call is TRBV30, the J call TRBJ1-4; 9 bases match TRBD1. CDR1 GTSNPN and CDR2 SVGIG come from the germline V gene (reference sequence). This CDR3 region has 8 residues. As DNA, the CDR3 is TGTGCCGGCGACAGGGGGGTTTTT. Translation: CAGDRGVF. Together with reference TRBV30 and TRBJ1-4, the CDR3 gives the full variable domain: SQTIHQWPATLVQPVGSPLSLECTVEGTSNPNLYWYRQAAGRGLQLLFYSVGIGQISSEVPQNLSASRPQDRQFILSSKKLLLSDSGFYLCAGDRGVFGSGTQLSVL.

The V gene is TRBV5-1, the J gene TRBJ2-1; the D is unclear. This CDR3 has 14 residues. The V gene's germline CDR1 is SGHRS and CDR2 YFSETQ. V was clipped by 2 bases and J by 5 bases, with 11 bases between them. The CDR3 sequence is CASSLRLPNNEQFF. For the CDR3, the DNA is TGCGCCAGCAGCTTAAGACTCCCTAACAATGAGCAGTTCTTC.

This sequence joins TRBV11-2 and TRBJ2-1; 14 bases map to TRBD2. The CDR3 is 19 residues long. With 8 bases clipped from V and 1 base from J, the junction kept 13 bases outside the gene matches. The germline V gene has CDR1 SGHAT and CDR2 FQNNGV. CDR3 region: CASEIPGLAGDWSYNEQFF. The DNA of the CDR3 is TGTGCCAGCGAGATACCGGGACTAGCGGGAGATTGGTCCTACAATGAGCAGTTCTTC.

The chain joins TRBV6-5 to TRBJ1-4; 10 positions match TRBD1. This CDR3 region has 14 residues. Germline V lookup: CDR1 MNHEY, CDR2 SVGAGI. V lost 2 bases and J lost 6; bases outside the gene matches: 0. The CDR3 nucleotides are TGTGCCAGCAGTTACGGGACAGGGGATGAAAAACTGTTTTTT. Amino acid sequence: CASSYGTGDEKLFF.

The chain combines TRBV5-1 with TRBJ2-7; 12 nucleotides align to TRBD1. This CDR3 region has 16 residues. V gave up 1 base and J gave up 6 bases; unmatched junction bases: 8. Germline loops: CDR1 SGHRS, CDR2 YFSETQ. The CDR3 sequence: CASSLSAGTGGTEQYF. The CDR3 DNA reads as TGCGCCAGCAGCTTGTCCGCCGGGACAGGGGGCACCGAGCAGTACTTC.